What follows describes a single T cell receptor beta chain. This entry comes from a study of T cell repertoires in cytomegalovirus infection. As for the study in general: In public TCR beta signatures, there were indications of both CMV infection and matching HLA type.

TCRdb reprocessed the reads via MiXCR and lists one record per CDR3 protein. Here the sample spans roughly 230,000 distinct CDR3 sequences, 20% to 25% being singletons. The TCR originated in a human donor in good health (CMV status not recorded). Some clones in this sample may be carry-over from other donors' samples. Source material: CD8+ T cells from PBMCs.

The CDR3 DNA follows: TGTGCCAGCAGCCTGGGTGTAGGACAGGGTGGGAATGAGCAGTTCTTC. As protein: CASSLGVGQGGNEQFF. The rearrangement uses TRBV7-9 and TRBJ2-1, with 8 bases fitting TRBD1. The V gene's germline CDR1 is SEHNR and CDR2 FQNEAQ (reference sequence). Trimming took 5 bases from V and 7 from J; bases not matched to a gene: 13. CDR3 length: 16 amino acids.